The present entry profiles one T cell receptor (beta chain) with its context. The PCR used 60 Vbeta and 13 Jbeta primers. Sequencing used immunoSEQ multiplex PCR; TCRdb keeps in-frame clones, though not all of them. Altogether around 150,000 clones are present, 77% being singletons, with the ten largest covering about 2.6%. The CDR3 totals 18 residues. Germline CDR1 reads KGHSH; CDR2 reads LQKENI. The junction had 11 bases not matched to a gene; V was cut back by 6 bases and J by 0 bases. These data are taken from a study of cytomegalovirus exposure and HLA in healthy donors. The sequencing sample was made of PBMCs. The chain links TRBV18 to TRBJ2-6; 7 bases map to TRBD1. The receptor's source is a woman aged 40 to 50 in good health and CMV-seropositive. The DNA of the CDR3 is TGTGCCAGCTCCCGTACTGGACAGGTACCCTCTGGGGCCAACGTCCTGACTTTC. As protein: CASSRTGQVPSGANVLTF.